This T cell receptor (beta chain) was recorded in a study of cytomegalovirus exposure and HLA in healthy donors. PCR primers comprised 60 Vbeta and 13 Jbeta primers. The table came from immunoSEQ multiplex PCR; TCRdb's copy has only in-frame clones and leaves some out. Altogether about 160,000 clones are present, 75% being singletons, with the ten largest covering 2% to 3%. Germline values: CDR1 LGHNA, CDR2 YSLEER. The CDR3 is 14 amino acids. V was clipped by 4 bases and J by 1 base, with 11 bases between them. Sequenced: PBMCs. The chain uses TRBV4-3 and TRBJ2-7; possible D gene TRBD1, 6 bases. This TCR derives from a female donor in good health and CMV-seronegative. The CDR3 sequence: CASSPKQGSYEQYF. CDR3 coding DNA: TGCGCCAGCAGCCCCAAGCAGGGGTCCTACGAGCAGTACTTC.